This TCR beta chain was retrieved from a study of shared clonotypes between healthy human individuals. Study conclusions and caveats: Among the subsets, naive ones generally showed larger estimated richness than memory ones.

In this sample, this clone turned up once. What it recognizes is unknown. Generated by immunoSEQ multiplex PCR, the TCRdb table keeps only in-frame clones and is missing some. In the table there are more than 400,000 clones, around 95% of which are singletons. Sequencing used naive CD4+ T cells sorted from blood. The subset denotes: CD45RA+ positively selected. The sequence came from a woman in her twenties or thirties in good health.

The CDR3 loop reads CASSEAWGASNVYEQYF. Here the CDR3 DNA reads TGTGCCAGCAGTGAAGCGTGGGGCGCGTCGAACGTCTACGAGCAGTACTTC. This chain uses TRBV6-1 with TRBJ2-7; a weak D match, TRBD1 (5 bases). Germline assignment: CDR1 MNHNS and CDR2 SASEGT. V was shortened by 0 bases and J by 3 bases, with 18 bases between the two germline ends. This CDR3 region has 17 residues.